This T cell receptor beta chain was captured in a study of glioma-infiltrating T cells. The iRepertoire nested amplicon-rescue multiplex PCR amplified TCR alpha and beta CDR3s from RNA. Tissue mRNA or PBMC total RNA, roughly 90-400 ng, went into one-step reverse transcription and amplification. TCRdb passed the multiplex PCR reads through MiXCR, listing each CDR3 protein once. This table has about 6,000 distinct CDR3 sequences, around 44% appearing once. Notes on the study in general: Only very few CDR3 sequences appeared in both tissue and blood. Above-expected tissue-blood divergence occurred in all gliomas, most in low-grade ones.

This CDR3 region has 11 residues. Trimming at V came to 4 bases and at J to 14 bases, leaving 6 bases not matched to a gene. From germline, CDR1 is SGHRS and CDR2 YFSETQ. This clonotype showed up many times. Its specificity is unknown. What was sequenced was glioma tissue, nonneoplastic brain tissue, or PBMCs (not recorded which). This receptor was identified in a human donor with low-grade glioma or glioblastoma, undergoing nonglioma brain surgery, or in good health (not recorded which). The chain links TRBV5-1 to TRBJ1-2, with 9 bases identical to TRBD1. The CDR3 nucleotides are TGCGCCAGCAGCCCCGGGACAGGGCATACCTTC. It is translated as CASSPGTGHTF.